The 18 T cell receptor beta chains in this list originate from one sample, sequenced in a study of human T cells and chemical hapten exposure. Time point here: patch test 3, about 24 weeks after DPC sensitization. Treatment reported: therapeutic diphenylcyclopropenone sensitization with weekly scalp DPC. TCRdb independently ran MiXCR on the RACE reads; one entry per CDR3 protein. The sample has approximately 71,000 distinct CDR3 sequences, around 10% seen once. Sequencing was performed on whole blood, taken in connection with sensitization to the hapten diphenylcyclopropenone (DPC). All receptors come from a woman between 50 and 59 years old with alopecia areata. Some clones in this sample may be carry-over from other donors' samples.

This clonotype was picked up many times. The V gene is TRBV11-2, the J gene TRBJ1-4, with D maybe TRBD1 (6 bases). The germline V gene encodes CDR1 SGHAT and CDR2 FQNNGV. With 5 bases removed from V and 0 bases from J, the gap between germline ends came to 10 bases. This CDR3 has 15 residues. In DNA, the CDR3 is TGTGCCAGCAGCCAGACAGGCGCAACTAATGAAAAACTGTTTTTT. Translation: CASSQTGATNEKLFF.

This clonotype was detected a few times. The rearrangement joins TRBV5-5 to TRBJ1-1, with D hard to call. CDR3 length equals 15 residues. Germline V gene lookup returns CDR1 SGHKS and CDR2 YYEKEE (reference sequence). V was clipped by 3 bases and J by 0 bases, with 12 bases between them. In DNA form, the CDR3 reads TGTGCCAGCAGCTCACTCAGAAGCATGAACACTGAAGCTTTCTTT. It yields the protein CASSSLRSMNTEAFF.

This clonotype was observed a handful of times. J is TRBJ1-6 and V is TRBV5-1, with D maybe TRBD1 (5 bases). Trimming took off 1 base at V and 8 bases at J, with 16 bases between the two ends. Germline CDR1 reads SGHRS; CDR2 reads YFSETQ. The CDR3 has 16 residues. CDR3 protein: CASSLSPGRTDSPLHF. CDR3 nucleotides: TGCGCCAGCAGCTTGTCTCCAGGGCGGACGGATTCACCCCTCCACTTT. The full variable domain, completed using reference TRBV5-1 and TRBJ1-6, is KAGVTQTPRYLIKTRGQQVTLSCSPISGHRSVSWYQQTPGQGLQFLFEYFSETQRNKGNFPGRFSGRQFSNSRSEMNVSTLELGDSALYLCASSLSPGRTDSPLHFGNGTRLTVT.

This clonotype has just a few counts. This chain joins TRBV20-1 and TRBJ2-7, with a tentative D call TRBD1 (5 bases). This CDR3 has 14 amino acids. With 0 bases removed from V and 2 bases from J, the gap between germline ends came to 11 bases. CDR1 and CDR2 from the germline V gene are DFQATT and SNEGSKA (reference sequence). The CDR3 spells CSAREAGPTYEQYF. Here the CDR3 DNA reads TGCAGTGCTAGAGAGGCAGGGCCTACCTACGAGCAGTACTTC.

The table lists this clonotype with a few counts. The chain joins TRBV27 to TRBJ1-1; 8 bases are a match to TRBD1. V shed 6 bases, J shed 0 bases, and the junction held 6 bases outside the gene matches. Germline CDR1 is MNHEY and CDR2 is SMNVEV (reference sequence). There are 15 residues in the CDR3. CDR3: CASRWTGIMNTEAFF. Here the CDR3 DNA reads TGTGCCAGCAGGTGGACAGGGATCATGAACACTGAAGCTTTCTTT.

Concerning this clonotype itself: The CDR3 does not end in the conserved phenylalanine or tryptophan, so this is likely a read error. The V call is TRBV10-3, the J call TRBJ2-3, with 10 nucleotides matching TRBD1. The CDR3 covers 14 residues. Germline values: CDR1 ENHRY, CDR2 SYGVKD. Trimming took 11 bases from V and 5 from J; bases not matched to a gene: 10. The CDR3 loop reads CASTGTGEGDTQYS. In DNA form, the CDR3 reads TGTGCCTCAACCGGGACAGGGGAAGGAGATACGCAGTATTCT.

The table lists this clonotype with a few counts. The chain has TRBV6-5 and TRBJ2-5; the match to TRBD2 covers 7 bases. The CDR3 is 16 residues long. CDR1 is MNHEY and CDR2 is SVGAGI in the germline V gene. The V segment lost 0 bases and the J segment 1 base; nucleotides outside the gene matches: 5. CDR3 region: CASSYSKASGQETQYF. The DNA of the CDR3 is TGTGCCAGCAGTTACTCGAAGGCTAGCGGCCAAGAGACCCAGTACTTC.

This clonotype was detected many times. This chain uses TRBV4-3 with TRBJ2-5, with TRBD2 matching over 7 bases. The CDR3 consists of 16 residues. The V segment lost 4 bases and the J segment 0 bases; nucleotides outside the gene matches: 8. CDR1 is LGHNA and CDR2 is YSLEER in the germline V gene. The CDR3 sequence: CASSPTLARNQETQYF. DNA for the CDR3: TGCGCCAGCAGCCCAACACTAGCGAGGAACCAAGAGACCCAGTACTTC.

The chain uses TRBV5-1 and TRBJ2-3; tentatively, D is TRBD2 (5 bases). CDR3 length equals 12 residues. Trimming shortened V by 2 bases and J by 6 bases, and 7 bases separated the two germline ends. CDR1 is SGHRS and CDR2 is YFSETQ in the germline V gene. CDR3 sequence reads: CASSFTSDTQYF. DNA for the CDR3: TGCGCCAGCAGCTTTACTAGTGATACGCAGTATTTT.

This clonotype has a count of ten or more. The gene calls are TRBV27 and TRBJ2-2; 7 nucleotides agree with TRBD1. V shed 3 bases and J 3 bases; nucleotides not matched to a gene: 4. This CDR3 has 15 amino acids. Germline V CDR1 and CDR2: MNHEY, SMNVEV (reference sequence). The CDR3 sequence is CASSFGTAYTGELFF. The CDR3 nucleotides are TGTGCCAGCAGTTTTGGGACAGCTTACACCGGGGAGCTGTTTTTT.

This clonotype was observed at least ten times. The chain joins TRBV28 to TRBJ2-7; 7 bases line up with TRBD2. Germline CDR1 MDHEN, CDR2 SYDVKM. The CDR3 extends over 16 amino acids. The junction had 13 bases not matched to a gene; V was cut back by 1 base and J by 7 bases. The CDR3 reads CASSLFGGFYLGEQYF. CDR3 bases: TGTGCCAGCAGTTTATTCGGGGGGTTCTACTTAGGGGAGCAGTACTTC.

This clonotype has a count of ten or more. The chain couples TRBV2 to TRBJ1-5; D unresolved. Germline-derived CDR1 and CDR2 are SNHLY and FYNNEI. The V end was cut by 1 base, the J end by 0 bases, with 7 bases between. This CDR3 is 15 amino acids long. DNA for the CDR3: TGTGCCAGCAGTGAAGACAGTTATAGCAATCAGCCCCAGCATTTT. It translates to CASSEDSYSNQPQHF.

This clonotype has a count of ten or more. This chain connects TRBV11-2 to TRBJ2-7, with 9 bases aligning to TRBD2. V was clipped by 5 bases and J by 4 bases; unmatched bases: 9. From germline, CDR1 is SGHAT and CDR2 FQNNGV. CDR3 length: 15 residues. CDR3 DNA sequence: TGTGCCAGCAGCCTTGGGCGGGAGGGAAATTACGAGCAGTACTTC. Protein: CASSLGREGNYEQYF.

Comment on this clonotype: With a much larger clone just one base away, this may be a read error. The chain links TRBV10-1 to TRBJ2-1, with D tentatively TRBD1 or TRBD2 (5 bases each). Germline CDR1 reads WNHNN; CDR2 reads SYGVQD (reference sequence). The CDR3 covers 14 residues. The CDR3 loop is CASSRGFPYNEQLF. DNA of the CDR3: TGCGCCAGCAGCCGGGGCTTTCCCTACAATGAGCAGCTCTTC.

This clonotype showed up just a few times. J is TRBJ1-2 and V is TRBV28; 8 bases map to TRBD1. This CDR3 region has 16 residues. Germline CDR1 MDHEN, CDR2 SYDVKM. Trimming cost V 7 bases and J 8 bases; bases outside gene matches: 18. CDR3 nucleotides: TGTGCCAGCATACAGCTAGGGGGCGCGGACAGGGCCGGCTACACCTTC. Translating it yields CASIQLGGADRAGYTF.

The CDR3 loop reads CASSPNPGTSGNIQYF. The CDR3 DNA is TGTGCCAGCAGTCCAAATCCCGGGACTAGTGGTAACATTCAGTACTTC. V is TRBV12-3 or TRBV12-4 and J is TRBJ2-4; 8 bases are shared with TRBD2. With V trimmed by 5 bases and J by 7 bases, 13 bases remained unmatched. The CDR3 spans 16 residues.

In this sample, this clonotype turned up a few times. V is TRBV7-9 and J is TRBJ2-7; D is possibly TRBD1 (6 bases). Looked up from germline, CDR1 is SEHNR and CDR2 is FQNEAQ (reference sequence). The CDR3 consists of 13 residues. V shed 5 bases and J shed 5 bases, with 13 bases lying between them. The DNA for the CDR3 is TGTGCCAGCAGCCTAGGGGGTGCCAACGAGCAGTACTTC. Its translation: CASSLGGANEQYF.

This clonotype was detected a few times. The chain carries TRBV6-1 and TRBJ1-1, with D tentatively TRBD1 (5 bases). Per the germline V gene, CDR1 is MNHNS and CDR2 is SASEGT. The CDR3 is 13 amino acids. V was trimmed by 4 bases and J by 1 base, leaving 7 bases between them. This CDR3 is CASSGRANTEAFF. The CDR3 DNA follows: TGTGCCAGCAGTGGCAGGGCGAACACTGAAGCTTTCTTT.